Each of the 19 T cell receptor beta chains below was sequenced from the same sample in a study of cytomegalovirus exposure and HLA in healthy donors. PCR primers comprised 60 Vbeta and 13 Jbeta primers. The protocol was immunoSEQ multiplex PCR, while the TCRdb copy is restricted to in-frame clones and leaves out a portion. Altogether about 200,000 clones are present, approximately 80% being singletons, with the ten largest covering roughly 3%. Sample: PBMCs. Source of these receptors: a woman aged 25 to 39 in good health and CMV-seronegative.

The CDR3 loop reads CAISEGTGWTTEAFF. Here the CDR3 DNA reads TGTGCCATCAGTGAGGGGACAGGGTGGACTACTGAAGCTTTCTTT. This chain connects TRBV10-3 to TRBJ1-1; 9 bases fit TRBD1. The CDR3 is made up of 15 amino acids. Trimming at V came to 2 bases and at J to 5 bases, leaving 6 bases not matched to a gene. Germline loops: CDR1 ENHRY, CDR2 SYGVKD.

V usage is TRBV5-1 and J usage is TRBJ2-7; weak D call: TRBD2 (6 bases). The CDR3 totals 14 residues. Germline V gene lookup returns CDR1 SGHRS and CDR2 YFSETQ. Between the trimmed V and J ends, which lost 0 bases and 4 bases, there was a span of 11 bases. CDR3 sequence reads: CASSLAGGDYEQYF. CDR3 nucleotides: TGCGCCAGCAGCTTGGCAGGCGGGGATTACGAGCAGTACTTC. Drawing the rest from reference TRBV5-1 and TRBJ2-7, the complete variable domain is KAGVTQTPRYLIKTRGQQVTLSCSPISGHRSVSWYQQTPGQGLQFLFEYFSETQRNKGNFPGRFSGRQFSNSRSEMNVSTLELGDSALYLCASSLAGGDYEQYFGPGTRLTVT.

This chain links TRBV7-9 with TRBJ1-2; D not certain. Germline loops: CDR1 SEHNR, CDR2 FQNEAQ (reference sequence). The CDR3 has 15 amino acids. Trimming pared 5 bases from V and 0 bases from J, leaving 13 bases between. The CDR3 sequence: CASSTNQRSNYGYTF. The CDR3 region has the DNA TGTGCCAGCAGCACTAATCAGCGATCTAACTATGGCTACACCTTC. The whole variable domain, filled in from reference TRBV7-9 and TRBJ1-2, reads DTGVSQNPRHKITKRGQNVTFRCDPISEHNRLYWYRQTLGQGPEFLTYFQNEAQLEKSRLLSDRFSAERPKGSFSTLEIQRTEQGDSAMYLCASSTNQRSNYGYTFGSGTRLTVV.

The chain carries TRBV6-4 and TRBJ2-3; D is perhaps TRBD2 (6 bases). Between the trimmed V and J ends, which lost 6 bases and 4 bases, there was a span of 14 bases. Germline CDR1 is MRHNA and CDR2 is SNTAGT. The CDR3 has 14 residues. DNA of the CDR3: TGTGCCAGCAGCCAGGTAGCGGCCGCAGATACGCAGTATTTT. Translating it yields CASSQVAAADTQYF.

A single count supports this clone. The same CDR3 arises from other DNA sequences in this sample as well. The chain couples TRBV27 to TRBJ2-7; no clear D. With 3 bases removed from V and 2 bases from J, the gap between germline ends came to 8 bases. In germline, CDR1 is MNHEY, CDR2 SMNVEV (reference sequence). The CDR3 loop spans 13 amino acids. CDR3 in amino acids: CASSLGRTYEQYF. CDR3 in DNA: TGTGCCAGCAGTTTGGGCAGGACCTACGAGCAGTACTTC.

The chain links TRBV5-4 to TRBJ1-6; perhaps TRBD1 as D (6 bases). V was trimmed by 0 bases and J by 19 bases, leaving 17 bases between them. Germline V gene lookup returns CDR1 SGHNT and CDR2 YYREEE (reference sequence). This CDR3 has 13 amino acids. CDR3: CASSLDQIRDMHF. DNA of the CDR3: TGTGCCAGCAGCTTGGACCAAATCCGGGACATGCACTTT. The full variable domain, rest sourced from reference TRBV5-4 and TRBJ1-6, is ETGVTQSPTHLIKTRGQQVTLRCSSQSGHNTVSWYQQALGQGPQFIFQYYREEENGRGNFPPRFSGLQFPNYSSELNVNALELDDSALYLCASSLDQIRDMHFGNGTRLTVT.

V gene TRBV5-4 combines with J gene TRBJ1-1; TRBD1 might be the D (6 bases). This CDR3 spans 14 amino acids. CDR1 and CDR2 (germline): SGHNT, YYREEE (reference sequence). Trimming cost V 1 base and J 1 base, with 8 bases left between them. CDR3: CASSLQGPNTEAFF. The CDR3, as DNA: TGTGCCAGCAGCTTGCAGGGGCCGAACACTGAAGCTTTCTTT.

This chain joins TRBV28 and TRBJ2-3; 11 nucleotides agree with TRBD2. The ends lost 5 bases at V and 0 bases at J; junction bases unmatched: 10. The CDR3 loop spans 18 amino acids. The germline CDR1 and CDR2 sequences are MDHEN and SYDVKM. The chain's CDR3 is CASSLTGTSGSSTDTQYF. The CDR3 DNA reads TGTGCCAGCAGTCTTACGGGGACTAGCGGATCTAGCACAGATACGCAGTATTTT.

V gene TRBV6-5 combines with J gene TRBJ1-6; D is uncertain. This CDR3 comprises 16 residues. V was trimmed by 2 bases and J by 9 bases, leaving 17 bases between them. Germline loops: CDR1 MNHEY, CDR2 SVGAGI. The CDR3 region has the DNA TGTGCCAGCAGTTACCGGCCGGGTCCTGTGGGTTCACCCCTCCACTTT. Its protein is CASSYRPGPVGSPLHF.

V and J are TRBV5-4 and TRBJ2-5, with 10 bases lining up with TRBD2. The CDR3 contains 15 residues. Germline CDR1 and CDR2: SGHNT and YYREEE (reference sequence). V lost 4 bases and J lost 2; bases outside the gene matches: 5. The CDR3 DNA sequence: TGTGCCAGCAGCGATCGGACTAGCGGACAAGAGACCCAGTACTTC. It yields the protein CASSDRTSGQETQYF. Full variable domain (rest looked up from reference TRBV5-4 and TRBJ2-5): ETGVTQSPTHLIKTRGQQVTLRCSSQSGHNTVSWYQQALGQGPQFIFQYYREEENGRGNFPPRFSGLQFPNYSSELNVNALELDDSALYLCASSDRTSGQETQYFGPGTRLLVL.

In this sample, this clone turned up a few times. The chain employs TRBV7-9 and TRBJ2-5; D is unclear. Between the trimmed V and J ends, which lost 2 bases and 7 bases, there was a span of 8 bases. The CDR3 has 12 residues. CDR1 SEHNR and CDR2 FQNEAQ come from the germline V gene (reference sequence). CDR3 nucleotides: TGTGCCAGCAGCTTACGCGCAGGGACCCAGTACTTC. Its translation: CASSLRAGTQYF.

This chain connects TRBV7-9 to TRBJ1-6; 8 nucleotides agree with TRBD1. The germline V gene encodes CDR1 SEHNR and CDR2 FQNEAQ (reference sequence). CDR3 length: 15 amino acids. The ends lost 8 bases at V and 7 bases at J; junction bases unmatched: 10. The CDR3 DNA follows: TGTGCCAGCGAACCACAGGGGGGAACAAATTCACCCCTCCACTTT. This translates into CASEPQGGTNSPLHF.

V gene TRBV4-1 combines with J gene TRBJ2-7; possible D gene TRBD1, 5 bases. The CDR3 contains 15 residues. V shed 1 base and J shed 2 bases, with 12 bases lying between them. Germline V gene lookup returns CDR1 MGHRA and CDR2 YSYEKL. The CDR3 protein is CASSQGQTVTYEQYF. The CDR3 region has the DNA TGCGCCAGCAGCCAAGGACAGACAGTTACCTACGAGCAGTACTTC.

The rearrangement uses TRBV9 and TRBJ2-7; D might be TRBD2 (5 bases). The CDR3 is 14 residues long. Germline CDR1 SGDLS, CDR2 YYNGEE. V lost 0 bases to trimming and J lost 3 bases, with 10 bases between them. The CDR3 DNA is TGTGCCAGCAGCGTAGATGGGAGTCGCTACGAGCAGTACTTC. Its protein product is CASSVDGSRYEQYF.

The J gene is TRBJ2-7, the V gene TRBV6-1; D may be TRBD1 (6 bases). Trimming removed 3 bases at V and 2 bases at J, with 11 bases between. The germline V gene encodes CDR1 MNHNS and CDR2 SASEGT. This CDR3 spans 14 amino acids. CDR3 region: CASSDRRQAYEQYF. The CDR3 bases are TGTGCCAGCAGTGACCGCCGACAGGCCTACGAGCAGTACTTC.

The rearrangement joins TRBV19 to TRBJ1-5, with 8 bases identical to TRBD1. The CDR3 length is 16 residues. The V gene end was trimmed by 1 base and the J gene end by 3 bases; junction bases not matched to a gene: 5. In germline, CDR1 is LNHDA, CDR2 SQIVND (reference sequence). The CDR3 loop reads CASSIGQTGVNQPQHF. CDR3 nucleotide sequence: TGTGCCAGTAGTATAGGCCAGACAGGGGTCAATCAGCCCCAGCATTTT.

J is TRBJ2-7 and V is TRBV5-6; D is unresolved. The germline V gene has CDR1 SGHDT and CDR2 YYEEEE. The length of the CDR3 is 13 residues. V dropped 5 bases and J dropped 9 bases, with 18 bases sitting between them. DNA of the CDR3: TGTGCCAGCAGAAGACTGGTCTACGAGCGGCAGTACTTC. Protein: CASRRLVYERQYF. Full variable domain (missing parts from reference TRBV5-6 and TRBJ2-7): DAGVTQSPTHLIKTRGQQVTLRCSPKSGHDTVSWYQQALGQGPQFIFQYYEEEERQRGNFPDRFSGHQFPNYSSELNVNALLLGDSALYLCASRRLVYERQYFGPGTRLTVT.

This clone was seen more than once but under ten times. The chain uses TRBV30 and TRBJ1-1; perhaps TRBD1 as D (5 bases). The CDR3 length is 12 residues. Germline V gene sequence: CDR1 GTSNPN, CDR2 SVGIG (reference sequence). V was shortened by 8 bases and J by 11 bases, with 21 bases between the two germline ends. Here the CDR3 DNA reads TGTGCCCCTAGGACACCTCCCGGTCCGGCTTTCTTT. It specifies CAPRTPPGPAFF.

The chain is built from TRBV15 and TRBJ1-1; 7 nucleotides agree with TRBD1. The germline CDR1 and CDR2 sequences are LNHNV and YYDKDF (reference sequence). V shed 5 bases and J 5 bases; nucleotides not matched to a gene: 11. The CDR3 length is 15 residues. CDR3 amino acids: CATSARQGVVTEAFF. CDR3 nucleotides: TGTGCCACCAGCGCCCGACAGGGAGTGGTAACTGAAGCTTTCTTT.